A selection of T cell receptor beta chains follows, all from one sample in a study of radiotherapy plus CTLA-4 blockade in lung cancer. Repertoires were generated with immunoSEQ multiplex PCR, while TCRdb's copy carries only in-frame clones and drops some. The sample lists some 51,000 clones; about 85% were seen once. The sequenced sample was peripheral blood, obtained from a patient treated with radiotherapy plus ipilimumab. These receptors were obtained from a human donor with non-small cell lung cancer who had a complete response to radiotherapy plus ipilimumab. The CDR3 runs from the conserved cysteine through the conserved F or W. Fields, in order: clone size, D gene, J gene, V gene, CDR3 DNA, CDR3 protein. The D gene is left open where the match is weak. Clone sizes are given selectively: once, few, many, or a class where the clone is expanded.

clone_size: few
d_call: .
j_call: TRBJ2-1
v_call: TRBV7-2
cdr3_nt: TGTGCCAGCAGCTTAGTAGCGATTGAGCAGTTCTTC
cdr3_aa: CASSLVAIEQFF

clone_size: .
d_call: TRBD1
j_call: TRBJ1-1
v_call: TRBV6-5
cdr3_nt: TGTGCCAGCAGGTACTCCTCAGGGGGCACTGAAGCTTTCTTT
cdr3_aa: CASRYSSGGTEAFF

clone_size: .
d_call: .
j_call: TRBJ2-1
v_call: TRBV11-2
cdr3_nt: TGTGCCAGCAGCCGACTACTCCTAACCAGTGAGCAGTTCTTC
cdr3_aa: CASSRLLLTSEQFF

clone_size: .
d_call: TRBD2
j_call: TRBJ2-1
v_call: TRBV5-4
cdr3_nt: TGTGCCAGCAGCTCGACTAGCGGGGGCCCGAGCTCCTACAATGAGCAGTTCTTC
cdr3_aa: CASSSTSGGPSSYNEQFF

clone_size: .
d_call: TRBD1
j_call: TRBJ1-2
v_call: TRBV6-5
cdr3_nt: TGTGCCAGCAGTTTCCGAGGGGGCCGAGGAGGCTACACCTTC
cdr3_aa: CASSFRGGRGGYTF

clone_size: .
d_call: TRBD1
j_call: TRBJ2-7
v_call: TRBV10-3
cdr3_nt: TGTGCCATCAGTGAGCCTTGGACAGGGGGAACCTACGAGCAGTACTTC
cdr3_aa: CAISEPWTGGTYEQYF

clone_size: .
d_call: .
j_call: TRBJ2-1
v_call: TRBV10-3
cdr3_nt: TGTGCCATCAGTGGTGTGGAGAGCTCCTACAATGAGCAGTTCTTC
cdr3_aa: CAISGVESSYNEQFF

clone_size: .
d_call: .
j_call: TRBJ2-2
v_call: TRBV29-1
cdr3_nt: TGCAGCGTTGAAGCGGGGTCGAACACCGGGGAGCTGTTTTTT
cdr3_aa: CSVEAGSNTGELFF

clone_size: .
d_call: .
j_call: TRBJ1-4
v_call: TRBV5-1
cdr3_nt: TGCGCCAGCAGCTTAATTTCATCGATGGGGGCGAGGGAAAAACTGTTTTTT
cdr3_aa: CASSLISSMGAREKLFF

clone_size: once
d_call: TRBD2
j_call: TRBJ2-1
v_call: TRBV4-3
cdr3_nt: TGCGCCAGCAGCCAAGATAGCTCTAGCGGGAGGGCTCTGGTCTATGAGCAGTTCTTC
cdr3_aa: CASSQDSSSGRALVYEQFF

clone_size: .
d_call: .
j_call: TRBJ1-1
v_call: TRBV7-6
cdr3_nt: TGTGCCAGCAGCTCCTTCGGTTCCAAAGCTTTCTTT
cdr3_aa: CASSSFGSKAFF

clone_size: .
d_call: TRBD1
j_call: TRBJ2-3
v_call: TRBV5-1
cdr3_nt: TGCGCCAGCAGCTTGGTCGGGACAGGGGCAACAGATACGCAGTATTTT
cdr3_aa: CASSLVGTGATDTQYF

clone_size: .
d_call: TRBD1
j_call: TRBJ1-5
v_call: TRBV19
cdr3_nt: TGTGCCAGCACTAATGGACAGGGGGCACGACAGCCCCAGCATTTT
cdr3_aa: CASTNGQGARQPQHF

clone_size: .
d_call: .
j_call: TRBJ2-5
v_call: TRBV5-6
cdr3_nt: TGTGCCAGCAGCTTTAGAGGGCGAGAGACCCAGTACTTC
cdr3_aa: CASSFRGRETQYF

clone_size: .
d_call: .
j_call: TRBJ1-6
v_call: TRBV5-4
cdr3_nt: TGTGCCAGCAGCTTGGAAGGGCGGGGTAGGGGTTCACCCCTCCACTTT
cdr3_aa: CASSLEGRGRGSPLHF

clone_size: .
d_call: TRBD2
j_call: TRBJ2-1
v_call: TRBV5-4
cdr3_nt: TGTGCCAGCAGCCCAGGGACTAGCGGGATTTCGAATGAGCAGTTCTTC
cdr3_aa: CASSPGTSGISNEQFF

clone_size: .
d_call: .
j_call: TRBJ2-7
v_call: TRBV5-1
cdr3_nt: TGCGCCAGCAGCTTGGGGGGCAGGGGAAGATTCTACGAGCAGTACTTC
cdr3_aa: CASSLGGRGRFYEQYF

clone_size: .
d_call: TRBD1
j_call: TRBJ1-2
v_call: TRBV6-5
cdr3_nt: TGTGCCAGCAGAACGTATCAGGGGGCGGAGGGCTACACCTTC
cdr3_aa: CASRTYQGAEGYTF

clone_size: once
d_call: .
j_call: TRBJ2-3
v_call: TRBV6-4
cdr3_nt: TGTGCCAGCAGTGAATCTTCGGTTAGCACAGATACGCAGTATTTT
cdr3_aa: CASSESSVSTDTQYF

clone_size: once
d_call: .
j_call: TRBJ2-1
v_call: TRBV19
cdr3_nt: TGTGCCAGCCTTGGAGTTGAGGCCCCCAATGAGCAGTTCTTC
cdr3_aa: CASLGVEAPNEQFF

clone_size: .
d_call: .
j_call: TRBJ1-5
v_call: TRBV7-9
cdr3_nt: TGTGCCAGCAGCTTACAGGGACCATCGGGGGTAGTCGCTAATCAGCCCCAGCATTTT
cdr3_aa: CASSLQGPSGVVANQPQHF

clone_size: .
d_call: TRBD1
j_call: TRBJ2-1
v_call: TRBV6-1
cdr3_nt: TGTGCCAGCAGTGCGGACAGGGTGGGTTACAATGAGCAGTTCTTC
cdr3_aa: CASSADRVGYNEQFF

clone_size: .
d_call: .
j_call: TRBJ2-7
v_call: TRBV7-2
cdr3_nt: TGTGCCAGCAGCCCAGGGTTAACCTACGAGCAGTACTTC
cdr3_aa: CASSPGLTYEQYF

clone_size: few
d_call: TRBD2
j_call: TRBJ2-3
v_call: TRBV5-1
cdr3_nt: TGCGCCAGCAGCTTGGTTTCGGGAGGGCCTTCAGATACGCAGTATTTT
cdr3_aa: CASSLVSGGPSDTQYF

clone_size: .
d_call: TRBD2
j_call: TRBJ2-5
v_call: TRBV15
cdr3_nt: TGTGCCACCAGCAGAGGGGAAGCGGGAGTTGGGGAGACCCAGTACTTC
cdr3_aa: CATSRGEAGVGETQYF

clone_size: .
d_call: .
j_call: TRBJ1-1
v_call: TRBV7-2
cdr3_nt: TGTGCCAGCAGCAGCCGGAGGCCAATGAACACTGAAGCTTTCTTT
cdr3_aa: CASSSRRPMNTEAFF

clone_size: .
d_call: TRBD1
j_call: TRBJ1-2
v_call: TRBV5-4
cdr3_nt: TGTGCCAGCAGCCAGGACAGGCTCTATGGCTACACCTTC
cdr3_aa: CASSQDRLYGYTF

clone_size: .
d_call: .
j_call: TRBJ1-1
v_call: TRBV19
cdr3_nt: TGTGCCAGTAGTATAGATGCCAGGAACACTGAAGCTTTCTTT
cdr3_aa: CASSIDARNTEAFF

clone_size: .
d_call: TRBD2
j_call: TRBJ2-4
v_call: TRBV29-1
cdr3_nt: TGCAGCGTATTAGAGCTAGCGGCTTCATTAGCCAAAAACATTCAGTACTTC
cdr3_aa: CSVLELAASLAKNIQYF

clone_size: .
d_call: .
j_call: TRBJ2-5
v_call: TRBV30
cdr3_nt: TGTGCCTGGAGAGGGGAGGAAGAGACCCAGTACTTC
cdr3_aa: CAWRGEEETQYF

clone_size: .
d_call: .
j_call: TRBJ1-4
v_call: TRBV7-8
cdr3_nt: TGTGCCAGCAGCTTAGGGGCAGGGGCCCTTGCAACTAATGAAAAACTGTTTTTT
cdr3_aa: CASSLGAGALATNEKLFF

clone_size: .
d_call: TRBD1
j_call: TRBJ1-1
v_call: TRBV6-5
cdr3_nt: TGTGCCAGCAGTTCTGGACAGGCTGCGGACACTGAAGCTTTCTTT
cdr3_aa: CASSSGQAADTEAFF

clone_size: once
d_call: TRBD1
j_call: TRBJ1-5
v_call: TRBV5-1
cdr3_nt: TGCGCCAGCAGCTTGGCCGGGACAGGGGATCAGCCCCAGCATTTT
cdr3_aa: CASSLAGTGDQPQHF

clone_size: many
d_call: TRBD1
j_call: TRBJ1-6
v_call: TRBV6-4
cdr3_nt: TGTGCCAGCAGTGACTCGACAGGGAATAATTCACCCCTCCACTTT
cdr3_aa: CASSDSTGNNSPLHF